This is a list of T cell receptor beta chains from one sample in a study of CD8 T cells in Susac syndrome. Using its own MiXCR run on the immunoSEQ multiplex PCR reads, TCRdb lists one record per CDR3 protein. The sample gives a few hundred thousand distinct CDR3 sequences, roughly 90% of which show up once; about 0.13% is in the top ten. Material for sequencing was CD8+ T cells from PBMCs. The receptor source for this set is a human donor with multiple sclerosis. CDR3s include the opening cysteine and the closing phenylalanine or tryptophan. The order of the fields is clone size, V gene, J gene, D gene, CDR3 protein, CDR3 DNA. The D gene is left open where the match is weak. Clone size is shown for a subset of rows, as once, few, many or a class of expanded clone.

>NA|TRBV20-1|TRBJ2-3|NA
CSGCFGSTDTQYF
TGCAGTGGATGCTTTGGTAGCACAGATACGCAGTATTTT
>NA|TRBV27|TRBJ1-2|NA
CASSSQGNTGYGYTF
TGTGCCAGCAGTTCGCAGGGTAACACGGGCTATGGCTACACCTTC
>NA|TRBV24-1|TRBJ2-1|NA
CATSGVNQGEQFF
TGTGCCACCAGTGGGGTAAATCAGGGTGAGCAGTTCTTC
>NA|TRBV4-1|TRBJ2-1|NA
CASSHPQGGEQFF
TGCGCCAGCAGCCATCCCCAGGGGGGTGAGCAGTTCTTC
>NA|TRBV9|TRBJ1-1|TRBD1
CASSAPGQGETEAFF
TGTGCCAGCAGCGCCCCGGGACAGGGGGAAACTGAAGCTTTCTTT
>NA|TRBV3-1|TRBJ2-1|NA
CASSQDMRALYNEQFF
TGTGCCAGCAGCCAAGACATGCGGGCTTTGTACAATGAGCAGTTCTTC
>NA|TRBV7-2|TRBJ1-1|TRBD1
CASSTTWTGQDWNTEAFF
TGTGCCAGCAGCACAACTTGGACAGGGCAGGATTGGAACACTGAAGCTTTCTTT
>NA|TRBV7-3|TRBJ2-5|NA
CASSLYGDRQETQYF
TGTGCCAGCAGCTTATACGGGGATAGGCAAGAGACCCAGTACTTC
>NA|TRBV7-9|TRBJ1-1|TRBD1
CASSIGQGGTEAFF
TGTGCCAGCAGTATCGGACAGGGGGGCACTGAAGCTTTCTTT
>NA|TRBV5-1|TRBJ2-1|TRBD1
CARTGTGGYNEQFF
TGCGCCAGAACCGGGACAGGGGGCTACAATGAGCAGTTCTTC
>NA|TRBV9|TRBJ1-1|TRBD1
CASSAGTGDTEAFF
TGTGCCAGCAGCGCTGGGACAGGAGACACTGAAGCTTTCTTT
>once|TRBV5-6|TRBJ2-1|NA
CASTLGGLLNEQFF
TGTGCCAGCACCCTAGGGGGACTACTCAATGAGCAGTTCTTC
>NA|TRBV7-6|TRBJ2-3|NA
CASSSEQGTRTDTQYF
TGTGCCAGCAGCTCCGAACAGGGTACGAGGACAGATACGCAGTATTTT
>NA|TRBV6-2/TRBV6-3|TRBJ1-5|TRBD1
CASRTLQGREQPQHF
TGTGCCAGCAGGACCCTACAGGGGCGCGAGCAGCCCCAGCATTTT
>NA|TRBV19|TRBJ1-3|NA
CASSFWRGNTIYF
TGTGCCAGTAGTTTTTGGAGGGGAAACACCATATATTTT
>NA|TRBV14|TRBJ2-7|NA
CASSPALNLEQYF
TGTGCCAGCAGCCCAGCCCTTAACTTGGAGCAGTACTTC
>NA|TRBV15|TRBJ2-1|NA
CATSRVTPNDEQFF
TGTGCCACCAGCAGAGTCACACCGAACGATGAGCAGTTCTTC
>NA|TRBV30|TRBJ2-3|NA
CARGGHPSTDTQYF
TGTGCCCGCGGGGGCCACCCAAGCACAGATACGCAGTATTTT
>NA|TRBV25-1|TRBJ2-1|NA
CASLVPGPYNEQFF
TGTGCCAGCCTAGTCCCAGGGCCCTACAATGAGCAGTTCTTC
>NA|TRBV19|TRBJ1-1|NA
CASSILRPLNTEAFF
TGTGCCAGTAGTATTTTAAGGCCCTTGAACACTGAAGCTTTCTTT
>NA|TRBV3-1|TRBJ2-7|NA
CASSHPIRGHEQYF
TGTGCCAGCAGCCACCCCATCAGGGGTCACGAGCAGTACTTC
>NA|TRBV28|TRBJ2-1|TRBD2
CASSNPGLAGNEQFF
TGTGCCAGCAGCAATCCGGGACTAGCGGGAAACGAGCAGTTCTTC
>NA|TRBV30|TRBJ1-1|NA
CAWSVAIGTEAFF
TGTGCCTGGAGTGTAGCAATAGGAACTGAAGCTTTCTTT
>NA|TRBV7-9|TRBJ1-2|NA
CASRDQPPSGRRINYGYTF
TGTGCCAGCAGGGACCAACCCCCGTCAGGGCGCCGCATTAACTATGGCTACACCTTC
>NA|TRBV15|TRBJ1-6|NA
CATSHPSRDASSPLHF
TGTGCCACCAGCCATCCTAGCCGGGACGCGAGTTCACCCCTCCACTTT
>NA|TRBV7-9|TRBJ2-5|NA
CASSLDPGETQYF
TGTGCCAGCAGCTTAGACCCCGGAGAGACCCAGTACTTC
>NA|TRBV7-9|TRBJ1-1|NA
CASSLGQGGTLNTEAFF
TGTGCCAGCAGCTTGGGGCAGGGTGGGACCTTGAACACTGAAGCTTTCTTT
>NA|TRBV2|TRBJ2-2|NA
CASKPADGTGELFF
TGTGCCAGCAAACCAGCGGATGGCACCGGGGAGCTGTTTTTT
>NA|TRBV12-3/TRBV12-4|TRBJ1-2|TRBD1
CASSPRQGGNYGYTF
TGTGCCAGCAGTCCTAGACAGGGGGGGAACTATGGCTACACCTTC
>NA|TRBV11-2|TRBJ2-3|TRBD2
CASSPGGATQYF
TGTGCCAGCAGCCCGGGGGGGGCTACGCAGTATTTT
>once|TRBV4-1|TRBJ1-1|TRBD1
CASSQPGQENTEAFF
TGCGCCAGCAGCCAGCCGGGACAGGAGAACACTGAAGCTTTCTTT
>NA|TRBV27|TRBJ2-3|NA
CASSLERLTDTQYF
TGTGCCAGCAGTTTAGAGCGACTCACAGATACGCAGTATTTT
>NA|TRBV6-5|TRBJ2-7|NA
CASSYSSWTRSSYEQYF
TGTGCCAGCAGTTACTCAAGCTGGACTCGGAGCTCCTACGAGCAGTACTTC